The source of this T cell receptor (beta chain) is a study of T cells in Graves' hyperthyroidism and ophthalmopathy. Study-level background: Prior to any treatment, at the point of initial diagnosis, peripheral blood was collected. Study-level points and caveats: The model forecast ophthalmopathy, anticipating it by a median 6.5 months before onset.

TCR beta CDR3 sequences were amplified from RNA transcripts. TCR CDR3 underwent first-round RT-PCR with the HTBI primer set. In TCRdb, the multiplex PCR reads were re-called with MiXCR into one record per CDR3 protein. This table has over 450,000 distinct CDR3 sequences, about 15% appearing once. Among ophthalmopathy patients, the Clinical Activity Score reached at least 3, the NOSPECS grade reached at least 4, and duration remained under 3 months. Diagnosing involved the use of clinical symptoms, serum thyroxine and TRAb, thyroid ultrasound and orbital computed tomography. Ten or more counts support this clonotype. Antigen: not known. The CDR3 runs 14 residues. Germline assignment: CDR1 SGHTA and CDR2 FQGNSA. With 1 base clipped from V and 6 bases from J, the junction kept 5 bases outside the gene matches.

The V gene is TRBV7-2, the J gene TRBJ2-7, with 8 bases lining up with TRBD1. This sequence was found in a woman under 30 with Graves' ophthalmopathy. Sequencing used blood. The CDR3 sequence: CASSLDDRGGEQYF. DNA of the CDR3: TGTGCCAGCAGCTTAGACGACAGGGGAGGCGAGCAGTACTTC.